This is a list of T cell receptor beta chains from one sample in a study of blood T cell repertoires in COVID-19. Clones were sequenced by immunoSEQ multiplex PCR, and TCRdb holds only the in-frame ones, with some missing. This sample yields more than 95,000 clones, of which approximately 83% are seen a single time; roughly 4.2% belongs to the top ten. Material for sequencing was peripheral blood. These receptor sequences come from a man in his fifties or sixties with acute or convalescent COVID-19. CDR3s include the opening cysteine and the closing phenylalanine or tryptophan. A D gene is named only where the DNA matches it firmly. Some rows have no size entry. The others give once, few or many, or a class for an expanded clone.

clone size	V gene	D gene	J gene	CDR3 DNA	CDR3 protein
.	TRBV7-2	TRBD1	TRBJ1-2	TGTGCCAGCAGTTTCCCCCTGGGACAGGGAAACTATGGCTACACCTTC	CASSFPLGQGNYGYTF
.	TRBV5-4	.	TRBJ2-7	TGTGCCAGCAGCTTGGGGCAGACAGTCTACGAGCAGTACTTC	CASSLGQTVYEQYF
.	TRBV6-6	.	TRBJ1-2	TGTGCCAGCAGTGAGGAAGGGGTGATTAGTGATGGCTACACCTTC	CASSEEGVISDGYTF
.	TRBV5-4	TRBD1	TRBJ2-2	TGTGCCAGCAGCCGACAGGGAAGTACCGGGGAGCTGTTTTTT	CASSRQGSTGELFF
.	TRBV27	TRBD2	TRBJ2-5	TGTGCCAGCAGCCCTATACTAGCGGGAGGGCCGAAGACCCAGTACTTC	CASSPILAGGPKTQYF
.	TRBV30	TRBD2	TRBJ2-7	TGTGCCTGCTCCACCTACTCCGGGACTAGCGGGAGGGTGGCCTACGAGCAGTACTTC	CACSTYSGTSGRVAYEQYF
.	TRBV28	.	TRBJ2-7	TGTGCCAGCAGGTCAAACTACGAGCAGTACTTC	CASRSNYEQYF
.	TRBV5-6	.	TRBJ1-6	TGTGCCAGCAGCTTGGCCCAGGGGCGGAATTCACCCCTCCACTTT	CASSLAQGRNSPLHF
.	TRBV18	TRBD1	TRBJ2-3	TGTGCCAGCTCACCCGGACAGGGGAGCCTAGATACGCAGTATTTT	CASSPGQGSLDTQYF
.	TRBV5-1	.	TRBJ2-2	TGCGCCAGCAGCTTGGATCCAGGGGTCACCGGGGAGCTGTTTTTT	CASSLDPGVTGELFF
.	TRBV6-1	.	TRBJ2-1	TGTGCCAGCAGTGATCGTGGCGGGACCTCCTACAATGAGCAGTTCTTC	CASSDRGGTSYNEQFF
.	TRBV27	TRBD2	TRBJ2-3	TGTGCCAGCAGTTTCCCGGGGGGGGCAGATACGCAGTATTTT	CASSFPGGADTQYF
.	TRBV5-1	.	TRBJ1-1	TGCGCCAGCAGCTTGCTTTCAGGGGCCGGCACTGAAGCTTTCTTT	CASSLLSGAGTEAFF
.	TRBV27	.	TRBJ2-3	TGTGCCAGCAGTTTCGAACCCACTAGCACAGATACGCAGTATTTT	CASSFEPTSTDTQYF
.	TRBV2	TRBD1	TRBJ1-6	TGTGCCAGCAACCCTTTTGGGGGGACAGGGGGATCACCCCTCCACTTT	CASNPFGGTGGSPLHF
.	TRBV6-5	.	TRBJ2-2	TGTGCCAGCAGATACCTTACAGACACCGGGGAGCTGTTTTTT	CASRYLTDTGELFF
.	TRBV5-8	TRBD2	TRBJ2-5	TGTGCCAGCAGCACGGGAGGGCTTCCCAGAGAGACCCAGTACTTC	CASSTGGLPRETQYF
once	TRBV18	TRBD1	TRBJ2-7	TGTGCCAGCTCACCGGGACAGGGCCCCTACGAGCAGTACTTC	CASSPGQGPYEQYF
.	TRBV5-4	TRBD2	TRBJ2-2	TGTGCCAGCAGCTCGGAGCTAGCGGGAGATGTTAACACCGGGGAGCTGTTTTTT	CASSSELAGDVNTGELFF
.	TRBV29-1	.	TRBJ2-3	TGCAGCGTTGTTGGAGTGTCTAGCACAGATACGCAGTATTTT	CSVVGVSSTDTQYF
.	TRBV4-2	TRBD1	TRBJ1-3	TGTGCCAGCAGCCAAGCTCCGGACAGGGTCCCTGGAAACACCATATATTTT	CASSQAPDRVPGNTIYF
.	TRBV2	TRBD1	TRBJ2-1	TGTGCCAGCAACATAGACAGGGACAATGAGCAGTTCTTC	CASNIDRDNEQFF
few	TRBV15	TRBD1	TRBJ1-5	TGTGCCACCAGCAGGGACGACAGGGACAATCAGCCCCAGCATTTT	CATSRDDRDNQPQHF
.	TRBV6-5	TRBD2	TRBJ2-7	TGTGCCAGCAGTTACACTAGCGGGGGTTACGAGCAGTACTTC	CASSYTSGGYEQYF
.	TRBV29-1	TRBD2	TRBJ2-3	TGCAGCGCGGGGACTAGCGGGGGTCCAGATACGCAGTATTTT	CSAGTSGGPDTQYF
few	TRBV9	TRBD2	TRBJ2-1	TGTGCCAGCAGCGAGCGGGGGGAGGAGTCCTACAATGAGCAGTTCTTC	CASSERGEESYNEQFF
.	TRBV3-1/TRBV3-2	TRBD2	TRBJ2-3	TGTGCCAGCAGCCAAGTTTTGGGCGGGAGGGCCAGGGATACGCAGTATTTT	CASSQVLGGRARDTQYF
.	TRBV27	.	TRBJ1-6	TGTGCCAGCCGTGACTCCGGAGCTTCACCCCTCCACTTT	CASRDSGASPLHF
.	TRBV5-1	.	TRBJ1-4	TGCGCCAGCAGCTTTGGGCAGGGTTGGGATGAAAAACTGTTTTTT	CASSFGQGWDEKLFF
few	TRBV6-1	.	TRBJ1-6	TGTGCCAGCAGTGAGACCAGGGGTGGGAATAATTCACCCCTCCACTTT	CASSETRGGNNSPLHF
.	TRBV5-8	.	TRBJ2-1	TGTGCCAGCAGCATAACCGGGAACAATGAGCAGTTCTTC	CASSITGNNEQFF
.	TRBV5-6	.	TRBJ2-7	TGTGCCAGCAGCTTAGGCAGTTTAGCGTGGGAGCAGTACTTC	CASSLGSLAWEQYF
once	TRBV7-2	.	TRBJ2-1	TGTGCCAGCAGCTTAGCGGGAGGCCTTTTGGACAATGAGCAGTTCTTC	CASSLAGGLLDNEQFF
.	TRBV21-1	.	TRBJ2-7	TGTACCTGGGGGATTGCAAATCAGAACAGGGACTACGAGCAGTACTTC	CTWGIANQNRDYEQYF
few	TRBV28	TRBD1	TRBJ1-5	TGTGCCAGCACCGTTGGGACAGACTACTTTAGCAATCAGCCCCAGCATTTT	CASTVGTDYFSNQPQHF
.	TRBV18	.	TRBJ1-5	TGTGCCAGCTCTCCTGGGGGCTATCAGCCCCAGCATTTT	CASSPGGYQPQHF
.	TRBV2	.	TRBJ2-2	TGTGCCAGCAGTGTCTACAGCACCGGGGAGCTGTTTTTT	CASSVYSTGELFF
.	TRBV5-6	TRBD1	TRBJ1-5	TGTGCCAGCAGCTGGGGGACAGGGAACAATCAGCCCCAGCATTTT	CASSWGTGNNQPQHF
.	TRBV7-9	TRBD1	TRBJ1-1	TGTGCCAGCAGCTTAGGTGGACAGGGGATGAACACTGAAGCTTTCTTT	CASSLGGQGMNTEAFF
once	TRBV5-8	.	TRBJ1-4	TGTGCCAGCAGCTTGGTTTCCCGAGTGGCTAATGAAAAACTGTTTTTT	CASSLVSRVANEKLFF